A single TCR beta chain is shown here with its context. What this receptor recognizes is not known. No much larger clonotype is one base removed from it; base qualities were not supplied. The entry originates in a study of blood T cell repertoires in COVID-19 (dated by TCRdb to 2018 to 2020). Broadly, across the study: The collaborator samples originated in the United States, Italy and Spain and spanned the acute and convalescent phases of COVID-19. The prospective study material was composed of cDNA or gDNA derived from T cells, B-cell-depleted T cells, or PBMCs. Subjects who had been exposed to COVID-19, were actively infected with it, or had recovered from it provided the deeply sampled blood TCRbeta repertoires that made up the dataset. A freely available public database, intended as a resource for researchers studying the immune response to SARS-CoV-2, is where the repertoires were released. The samples were drawn from the first 160 participants of the ongoing ImmuneRACE study and from 1,254 subjects provided by 6 global collaborators. Sample metadata almost always included a de-identified subject ID, COVID-19 status, age in years and sex. Where HLA class I and class II types were available, the types were taken from metadata supplied by the sample provider, not from assay-based typing.

The immunoSEQ Assay, a bias-controlled multiplex PCR, was used to amplify TCRbeta CDR3 regions from genomic DNA. The study's processing was this. Within the assay, amplification of reference gene primers was used to estimate how many nucleated cells each sample contained. To quantify the absolute abundance of each unique TCRbeta CDR3 rearrangement, sequence reads were collapsed and filtered. For each sample, productive Simpson clonality was calculated as the square root of Simpson's diversity index across productive rearrangements. Held by TCRdb, this immuneACCESS table contains in-frame sequences only and omits some clones. Under half of the omission traces to an unresolved V gene where checked; the cause of the rest is unknown. That table gives V, J and clone size, and the DNA gave D and trimming. The sample yields about 210,000 clones; 80% to 90% were counted once. The ten largest clones capture roughly 2.8% of the sample.

Whole blood was collected in K2EDTA tubes by collaborating institutions according to the institutions' own protocols. For TCRbeta analysis, collaborators shipped samples in one of three forms: frozen whole blood, isolated PBMCs, or DNA extracted from either of those sample types. Study-wide conclusions, independent of this receptor: Clinical and demographic metadata were provided uncurated, with the amount varying by source and participant.

The germline V gene provides CDR1 MGHRA and CDR2 YSYEKL. The CDR3 sequence holds 15 residues, the cysteine and phenylalanine included. The only DNA kept is the CDR3, 45 bases in frame from the first base. V lost 6 bases and J lost 0 bases; the stretch between them is 14 bases long. Here the chain combines TRBV4-1 and TRBJ1-1; there is no confident call for the D gene. The sequence was obtained from a middle-aged man with active or convalescent COVID-19. Sequencing was performed on peripheral blood. The DNA sequence is TGCGCCAGCAGTTATTCACAGAGCATGAACACTGAAGCTTTCTTT. It specifies CASSYSQSMNTEAFF.